The 29 T cell receptor beta chains below come from one sample, sequenced in a study of blood T cell repertoires in COVID-19. Produced via immunoSEQ multiplex PCR; TCRdb's table is partial and in-frame only. In the table there are under 350,000 clones, roughly 85% of which are singletons. The specimen sequenced was PBMCs or T cells enriched from blood (not recorded which). All receptors derive from a woman in her thirties or forties with acute COVID-19.

The chain joins TRBV7-2 to TRBJ2-1; 13 bases line up with TRBD2. The CDR3 length is 16 residues. Per germline, CDR1 SGHTA and CDR2 FQGNSA. Trimming at V came to 6 bases and at J to 2 bases, leaving 4 bases not matched to a gene. The CDR3 sequence: CASRRGTSGAYNEQFF. The CDR3 DNA sequence: TGTGCCAGCAGGAGAGGGACTAGCGGGGCCTACAATGAGCAGTTCTTC.

V and J are TRBV6-2 or TRBV6-3 and TRBJ1-2; 8 bases match TRBD1. The CDR3 spans 14 residues. V shed 5 bases and J 8 bases; nucleotides not matched to a gene: 10. CDR1 is MNHEY and CDR2 is SVGEGT in the germline V gene. CDR3 sequence: CASSIYLDREGYTF. The CDR3 bases are TGTGCCAGCAGTATCTATCTGGACAGGGAGGGCTACACCTTC.

This chain joins TRBV6-2 or TRBV6-3 and TRBJ1-5, with D unclear. Germline values: CDR1 MNHEY, CDR2 SVGEGT. V was shortened by 2 bases and J by 3 bases, with 8 bases between the two germline ends. The CDR3 runs 14 residues. The CDR3 DNA sequence: TGTGCCAGCAGTTACGTAGCAGTCAATCAGCCCCAGCATTTT. This sequence encodes CASSYVAVNQPQHF.

The chain recombines TRBV10-3 with TRBJ1-1, with TRBD1 matching 7 bases. Germline loops: CDR1 ENHRY, CDR2 SYGVKD. The V and J ends lost 2 bases and 6 bases, in that order; junction bases with no gene match: 9. The CDR3 is made up of 15 amino acids. CDR3 DNA sequence: TGTGCCATCAGTGAGGCCAGACAGGGACGCCCTGAAGCTTTCTTT. Its translation is CAISEARQGRPEAFF.

This clone was seen only a few times. This rearrangement joins TRBV7-8 to TRBJ1-1; D may be TRBD1 (6 bases). This CDR3 comprises 13 residues. Trimming shortened V by 6 bases and J by 10 bases, and 18 bases separated the two germline ends. Germline V gene data show CDR1 as SGHVS and CDR2 as FQNEAQ. The chain's CDR3 is CASREQGNSRAFF. In DNA, the CDR3 is TGTGCCAGCAGAGAGCAGGGGAACTCTAGAGCTTTCTTT. Drawing the rest from reference TRBV7-8 and TRBJ1-1, the complete variable domain is GAGVSQSPRYKVAKRGQDVALRCDPISGHVSLFWYQQALGQGPEFLTYFQNEAQLDKSGLPSDRFFAERPEGSVSTLKIQRTQQEDSAVYLCASREQGNSRAFFGQGTRLTVV.

The chain combines TRBV7-2 with TRBJ1-5; D might be TRBD1 (6 bases). Trimming pared 1 base from V and 4 bases from J, leaving 11 bases between. The CDR3 consists of 15 residues. Germline CDR1 SGHTA, CDR2 FQGNSA. In DNA, the CDR3 is TGTGCCAGCAGCTTAGAACAGGGAGGGAATCAGCCCCAGCATTTT. Translation: CASSLEQGGNQPQHF. Together with reference TRBV7-2 and TRBJ1-5, the CDR3 gives the full variable domain: GAGVSQSPSNKVTEKGKDVELRCDPISGHTALYWYRQSLGQGLEFLIYFQGNSAPDKSGLPSDRFSAERTGGSVSTLTIQRTQQEDSAVYLCASSLEQGGNQPQHFGDGTRLSIL.

Comment on this clone: Other DNA sequences of this sample code for an identical CDR3. The chain recombines TRBV7-2 with TRBJ2-2; 9 nucleotides line up with TRBD2. CDR3 length: 15 amino acids. From germline, CDR1 is SGHTA and CDR2 FQGNSA. V lost 3 bases to trimming and J lost 1 base; unmatched junction nucleotides: 0. CDR3 in amino acids: CASSFSGGNTGELFF. CDR3 nucleotides: TGTGCCAGCAGCTTTAGCGGGGGGAACACCGGGGAGCTGTTTTTT.

The rearrangement joins TRBV18 to TRBJ1-1; 8 bases align to TRBD1. V dropped 5 bases and J dropped 4; count of bases not matched to a gene: 6. Germline assignment: CDR1 KGHSH and CDR2 LQKENI. The CDR3 has 14 amino acids. DNA of the CDR3: TGTGCCAGCTCAGTGGACAGGGCGGTCACTGAAGCTTTCTTT. Amino acid sequence: CASSVDRAVTEAFF.

This sequence joins TRBV28 and TRBJ1-6; unclear D gene. From germline, CDR1 is MDHEN and CDR2 SYDVKM. V lost 2 bases to trimming and J lost 7 bases, with 3 bases between them. CDR3 length equals 12 residues. DNA for the CDR3: TGTGCCAGCAGTTTAGAGAATTCACCCCTCCACTTT. It yields the protein CASSLENSPLHF.

V usage is TRBV5-1 and J usage is TRBJ1-2; no clear D. The CDR3 is 14 amino acids. CDR1 and CDR2 from the germline V gene are SGHRS and YFSETQ. Trimming stripped 0 bases from V and 1 base from J, with 7 bases between. The CDR3 DNA follows: TGCGCCAGCAGCTTGGAGCCCCTTAACTATGGCTACACCTTC. Translation: CASSLEPLNYGYTF.

This chain connects TRBV5-1 to TRBJ2-3; D possibly corresponds to TRBD2 (6 bases). V lost 0 bases and J 4 bases, leaving 9 bases between the germline ends. The CDR3 extends over 14 amino acids. Germline CDR1 is SGHRS and CDR2 is YFSETQ. CDR3 coding DNA: TGCGCCAGCAGCTTGGGATCGGGAGCAGATACGCAGTATTTT. Protein sequence: CASSLGSGADTQYF.

V is TRBV10-3 and J is TRBJ2-1; 7 bases are shared with TRBD1. Germline CDR1 is ENHRY and CDR2 is SYGVKD. V trimming: 7 bases; J trimming: 7 bases; junction bases outside the gene matches: 7. CDR3 length: 13 amino acids. In DNA, the CDR3 is TGTGCCATCACCTCGACAGGGATGAATGAGCAGTTCTTC. This gives the protein CAITSTGMNEQFF.

A single count supports this clone. V and J are TRBV5-5 and TRBJ1-3; the D is unclear. Trimming cost V 0 bases and J 4 bases, with 11 bases left between them. This CDR3 comprises 15 residues. CDR1 SGHKS and CDR2 YYEKEE come from the germline V gene (reference sequence). The CDR3 coding sequence is TGTGCCAGCAGCTTGGAAAGTGAGGAGGGAAACACCATATATTTT. Its protein is CASSLESEEGNTIYF.

V and J are TRBV28 and TRBJ2-6; 7 positions agree with TRBD1. This CDR3 comprises 14 residues. Trimming took 10 bases from V and 3 from J; bases not matched to a gene: 6. Per germline, CDR1 MDHEN and CDR2 SYDVKM. The DNA of the CDR3 is TGTGCCATCCAACAGGGGAATGGGGCCAACGTCCTGACTTTC. Amino acids: CAIQQGNGANVLTF. Based on the CDR3 plus reference TRBV28 and TRBJ2-6, the full variable domain is DVKVTQSSRYLVKRTGEKVFLECVQDMDHENMFWYRQDPGLGLRLIYFSYDVKMKEKGDIPEGYSVSREKKERFSLILESASTNQTSMYLCAIQQGNGANVLTFGAGSRLTVL.

This rearrangement joins TRBV7-2 to TRBJ2-1, with 7 bases fitting TRBD2. J was trimmed by 9 bases and V by 1 base; bases with no gene match: 12. Germline V gene sequence: CDR1 SGHTA, CDR2 FQGNSA. The CDR3 is 16 amino acids. The CDR3 loop reads CASSLVYQAGSFEQFF. DNA of the CDR3: TGTGCCAGCAGCTTAGTCTATCAAGCGGGGTCCTTTGAGCAGTTCTTC.

This clone was detected once. V gene TRBV25-1 combines with J gene TRBJ1-2; 7 positions match TRBD1. Germline values: CDR1 MGHDK, CDR2 SYGVNS. This CDR3 is built from 15 residues. The trim removed 6 bases at V and 0 bases at J, leaving 7 bases unmatched. The CDR3 region has the DNA TGTGCCAGCAGAGGACAGGTTCCAGCTAACTATGGCTACACCTTC. It codes for CASRGQVPANYGYTF.

This rearrangement joins TRBV7-9 to TRBJ1-2; 7 nucleotides align to TRBD1. Germline V gene lookup returns CDR1 SEHNR and CDR2 FQNEAQ (reference sequence). J was trimmed by 8 bases and V by 4 bases; bases with no gene match: 10. This CDR3 contains 14 residues. Here the CDR3 DNA reads TGTGCCAGCAGCTCACTTCAGGGGGTAGGCGGCTACACCTTC. This translates into CASSSLQGVGGYTF.

CDR3 in DNA: TGCAGTGCCGGACAGGTGGCTGGCTACACCTTC. This encodes CSAGQVAGYTF. The rearrangement joins TRBV20-1 to TRBJ1-2; 7 bases agree with TRBD1. V was pared by 6 bases and J by 7 bases, with 5 bases of the junction left unmatched. This CDR3 is built from 11 residues. Germline V gene lookup returns CDR1 DFQATT and CDR2 SNEGSKA (reference sequence).

CDR3: CASSTLDRERGYTF. The CDR3 region has the DNA TGTGCCAGCAGTACGCTGGACAGGGAGCGCGGCTACACCTTC. The rearrangement joins TRBV6-5 to TRBJ1-2, with TRBD1 matching over 8 bases. Unmatched junction bases numbered 10, after V lost 5 bases and J lost 8 bases. This CDR3 spans 14 amino acids. Germline V lookup: CDR1 MNHEY, CDR2 SVGAGI.

CDR3 region: CATSDYRDSYNEQFF. The DNA for the CDR3 is TGTGCCACCAGTGATTACCGGGACAGTTACAATGAGCAGTTCTTC. This chain joins TRBV24-1 and TRBJ2-1; 7 positions agree with TRBD1. CDR1 and CDR2 (germline): KGHDR, SFDVKD. Trimming removed 2 bases from V and 4 bases from J; junction bases left unmatched: 4. The CDR3 covers 15 residues.

J is TRBJ2-2 and V is TRBV27; a possible D gene is TRBD2 (6 bases). CDR3 length: 16 amino acids. CDR1 and CDR2 (germline): MNHEY, SMNVEV (reference sequence). The V end was cut by 7 bases, the J end by 1 base, with 16 bases between. The CDR3 DNA follows: TGTGCCAGCACCCTCAGGACTACACAGAACACCGGGGAGCTGTTTTTT. Protein sequence: CASTLRTTQNTGELFF.

The chain has TRBV5-4 and TRBJ2-3, with TRBD1 matching over 10 bases. Trimming took 0 bases from V and 6 from J; bases not matched to a gene: 4. This CDR3 comprises 15 residues. The germline V gene encodes CDR1 SGHNT and CDR2 YYREEE (reference sequence). The CDR3 reads CASSLGQGARDTQYF. The CDR3 nucleotides are TGTGCCAGCAGCTTGGGACAGGGGGCACGGGATACGCAGTATTTT. Looking up the rest from reference TRBV5-4 and TRBJ2-3 gives the full variable domain: ETGVTQSPTHLIKTRGQQVTLRCSSQSGHNTVSWYQQALGQGPQFIFQYYREEENGRGNFPPRFSGLQFPNYSSELNVNALELDDSALYLCASSLGQGARDTQYFGPGTRLTVL.

The V and J genes are TRBV19 and TRBJ1-5, with a possible D match to TRBD1 (5 bases). The CDR3 sequence is 12 residues long. Trimming cost V 8 bases and J 2 bases, with 7 bases left between them. Germline CDR1 and CDR2: LNHDA and SQIVND (reference sequence). CDR3 DNA: TGTGCCAGTTGGGGGGGCAATCAGCCCCAGCATTTT. This sequence encodes CASWGGNQPQHF.

The chain carries TRBV28 and TRBJ1-1; no clear D gene. Per the germline V gene, CDR1 is MDHEN and CDR2 is SYDVKM. V was clipped by 8 bases and J by 0 bases, with 16 bases between them. CDR3 size: 15 residues. The CDR3 DNA reads TGTGCCAGCCAGGAGGGCCCTCCACTGAACACTGAAGCTTTCTTT. Translation gives CASQEGPPLNTEAFF.

The V and J genes are TRBV7-2 and TRBJ2-7, with D tentatively TRBD2 (5 bases). Germline assignment: CDR1 SGHTA and CDR2 FQGNSA. The CDR3 is 18 residues long. V lost 5 bases to trimming and J lost 6 bases, with 29 bases between them. The chain's CDR3 is CASSRRSGSRRKVAEQYF. As DNA, the CDR3 is TGTGCCAGCAGCCGTCGAAGCGGAAGCCGGAGGAAGGTTGCCGAGCAGTACTTC.

This sequence joins TRBV21-1 and TRBJ2-1; the table's D call of TRBD2 was not tested on the DNA. TRBV21-1 is designated a pseudogene. CDR3 length: 15 residues. The CDR3: CASTCRRESGNEQFF. CDR3 coding DNA: TGTGCCAGCACCTGCAGGCGGGAGTCGGGCAATGAGCAGTTCTTC.

The rearrangement links TRBV28 to TRBJ2-3; 8 bases map to TRBD2. Germline values: CDR1 MDHEN, CDR2 SYDVKM. This CDR3 comprises 17 residues. The V segment lost 4 bases and the J segment 3 bases; nucleotides outside the gene matches: 12. As DNA, the CDR3 is TGTGCCAGCAGTTCCTTTTCGAGCGGGAGCAGAACAGATACGCAGTATTTT. It codes for CASSSFSSGSRTDTQYF.

The genes are TRBV28 and TRBJ1-2, with 7 positions matching TRBD1. The germline V gene encodes CDR1 MDHEN and CDR2 SYDVKM. The CDR3 sequence is 13 residues long. Trimming took 6 bases from V and 10 from J; bases not matched to a gene: 11. CDR3: CASSSNRGIDYTF. In DNA, the CDR3 is TGTGCCAGCAGCTCGAACAGGGGAATAGACTACACCTTC.

The V and J genes are TRBV19 and TRBJ1-1; 10 bases agree with TRBD1. Trimming cost V 3 bases and J 5 bases; bases outside gene matches: 6. This CDR3 is built from 15 residues. Germline-derived CDR1 and CDR2 are LNHDA and SQIVND (reference sequence). The CDR3 DNA is TGTGCCAGTAGTATCGGGGGACAGGGGATTACTGAAGCTTTCTTT. Encoded protein: CASSIGGQGITEAFF.